The 2 T cell receptor beta chains listed next were all sequenced from one sample in a study of OX40 agonist ivuxolimab in advanced cancers. The assay was immunoSEQ multiplex PCR, and TCRdb's table has in-frame clones only and misses some. The data hold tens of thousands of clones, with around 85% observed a single time. The sample in question was CD4+ or CD8+ T cells sorted from blood, obtained in a trial of the OX40 agonist ivuxolimab. These receptors all stem from an adult with an advanced solid tumor such as melanoma, head and neck, liver or kidney cancer.

V is TRBV19 and J is TRBJ2-7; possible D gene TRBD1, 5 bases. Between the trimmed V and J ends, which lost 4 bases and 7 bases, there was a span of 8 bases. CDR1 is LNHDA and CDR2 is SQIVND in the germline V gene (reference sequence). The CDR3 has 11 amino acids. CDR3 bases: TGTGCCAGTAGTACCAGACAGGAGCAGTACTTC. Translation gives CASSTRQEQYF. Complete variable domain (other parts from reference TRBV19 and TRBJ2-7): DGGITQSPKYLFRKEGQNVTLSCEQNLNHDAMYWYRQDPGQGLRLIYYSQIVNDFQKGDIAEGYSVSREKKESFPLTVTSAQKNPTAFYLCASSTRQEQYFGPGTRLTVT.

This clone has just one count. The gene calls are TRBV28 and TRBJ2-5; D remains unclear. The germline V gene has CDR1 MDHEN and CDR2 SYDVKM. The CDR3 extends over 15 amino acids. V was cut by 2 bases and J by 6 bases, with 16 bases left in between. The chain's CDR3 is CASSLTQQRLQTQYF. CDR3 DNA sequence: TGTGCCAGCAGTTTAACACAGCAGAGGCTCCAGACCCAGTACTTC.